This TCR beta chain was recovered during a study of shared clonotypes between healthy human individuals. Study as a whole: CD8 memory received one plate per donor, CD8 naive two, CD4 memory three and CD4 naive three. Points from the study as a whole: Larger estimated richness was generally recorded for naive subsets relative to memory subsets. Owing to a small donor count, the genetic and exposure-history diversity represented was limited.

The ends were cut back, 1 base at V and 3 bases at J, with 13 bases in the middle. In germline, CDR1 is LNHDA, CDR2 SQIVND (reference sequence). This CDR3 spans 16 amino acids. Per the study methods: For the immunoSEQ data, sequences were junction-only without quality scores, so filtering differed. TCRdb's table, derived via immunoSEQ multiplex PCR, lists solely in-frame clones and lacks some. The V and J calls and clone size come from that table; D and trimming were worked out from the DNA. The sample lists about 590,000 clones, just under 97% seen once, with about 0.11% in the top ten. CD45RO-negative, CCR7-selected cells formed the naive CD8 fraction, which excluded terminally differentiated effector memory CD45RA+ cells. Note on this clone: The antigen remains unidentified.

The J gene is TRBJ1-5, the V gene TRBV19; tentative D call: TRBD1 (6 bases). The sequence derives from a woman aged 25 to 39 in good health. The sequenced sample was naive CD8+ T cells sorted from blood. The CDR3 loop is CASSIVLTGFNQPQHF. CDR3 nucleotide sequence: TGTGCCAGTAGTATAGTCCTTACAGGGTTCAATCAGCCCCAGCATTTT.